Below are 12 T cell receptor beta chains sequenced from a single sample in a study of T cell changes during pregnancy in multiple sclerosis. Produced via immunoSEQ multiplex PCR; TCRdb's table is partial and in-frame only. The sample lists 90,000 to 95,000 clones; under 95% were seen once. This material consisted of peripheral blood, taken before pregnancy. The receptor source for this set is a female donor with multiple sclerosis, enrolled in a pregnancy study.

The chain is built from TRBV27 and TRBJ1-5; no clear D. The CDR3 extends over 15 amino acids. V was shortened by 5 bases and J by 0 bases, with 11 bases between the two germline ends. The germline V gene has CDR1 MNHEY and CDR2 SMNVEV (reference sequence). The CDR3 is CASSARRSSNQPQHF. The CDR3 DNA sequence: TGTGCCAGCAGTGCCCGCCGGTCTAGCAATCAGCCCCAGCATTTT.

This chain's CDR3 is CASSQGWGQSYEQYF. CDR3 nucleotides: TGTGCCAGCAGTCAGGGGTGGGGACAATCCTACGAGCAGTACTTC. This rearrangement joins TRBV6-5 to TRBJ2-7; a weak D match, TRBD1 (6 bases). This CDR3 is built from 15 residues. V lost 5 bases, J lost 1 base, and 15 bases lay in between. Per the germline V gene, CDR1 is MNHEY and CDR2 is SVGAGI.

This rearrangement joins TRBV27 to TRBJ1-1; 7 bases align to TRBD1. Germline CDR1 is MNHEY and CDR2 is SMNVEV (reference sequence). The CDR3 contains 13 residues. V trimming: 8 bases; J trimming: 4 bases; junction bases outside the gene matches: 7. For the CDR3, the DNA is TGTGCCAGCCAAATATCAGGGGGCACTGAAGCTTTCTTT. Its protein is CASQISGGTEAFF.

This chain joins TRBV7-6 and TRBJ1-1; the D is unclear. Trimming took 1 base from V and 1 from J, leaving 10 bases between them. The CDR3 contains 15 residues. Germline-derived CDR1 and CDR2 are SGHVS and FNYEAQ. The CDR3 is CASSLGPGKNTEAFF. DNA for the CDR3: TGTGCCAGCAGCTTAGGACCAGGAAAGAACACTGAAGCTTTCTTT.

The chain recombines TRBV7-2 with TRBJ1-1; D remains unclear. Germline lookup yields CDR1 SGHTA and CDR2 FQGNSA. The CDR3 loop spans 15 amino acids. The V and J ends lost 5 bases and 3 bases respectively, with 16 bases between them. The CDR3 DNA sequence: TGTGCCAGCAGCCGACGGACGGGGAGGGACACTGAAGCTTTCTTT. Its protein is CASSRRTGRDTEAFF.

Only one count was recorded for this clone. The chain carries TRBV7-3 and TRBJ2-3; 9 bases are a match to TRBD2. J was trimmed by 3 bases and V by 5 bases; bases with no gene match: 6. The CDR3 is made up of 15 amino acids. CDR1 is SGHTA and CDR2 is FQGTGA in the germline V gene. CDR3 DNA: TGTGCCAGCAGCGGGCATAGCGGGAGAACAGATACGCAGTATTTT. Amino acid sequence: CASSGHSGRTDTQYF.

The CDR3 protein is CASSHDRAPLPSEQYF. CDR3 in DNA: TGCGCCAGCAGCCACGACAGGGCCCCACTACCGTCCGAGCAGTACTTC. V and J are TRBV4-1 and TRBJ2-7; 7 bases line up with TRBD1. The CDR3 extends over 16 amino acids. The germline gives CDR1 MGHRA, CDR2 YSYEKL. With V trimmed by 3 bases and J by 6 bases, 14 bases remained unmatched.

This chain connects TRBV5-5 to TRBJ2-7; D unclear. CDR1 and CDR2 (germline): SGHKS, YYEKEE (reference sequence). Trimming pared 2 bases from V and 0 bases from J, leaving 15 bases between. The CDR3 is made up of 16 amino acids. In nucleotides, the CDR3 is TGTGCCAGCAGCTTCCTTGTTGAGCCTTTCTCCTACGAGCAGTACTTC. This codes for CASSFLVEPFSYEQYF.

The J gene is TRBJ1-5, the V gene TRBV9; tentative D call: TRBD1 (5 bases). V gave up 0 bases and J gave up 5 bases, with 9 bases separating them. This CDR3 comprises 14 residues. Germline V gene sequence: CDR1 SGDLS, CDR2 YYNGEE. The chain's CDR3 is CASSVAGGDQPQHF. CDR3 coding DNA: TGTGCCAGCAGCGTAGCTGGGGGGGATCAGCCCCAGCATTTT.

V usage is TRBV4-1 and J usage is TRBJ2-3; D may be TRBD2 (6 bases). V lost 0 bases, J lost 0 bases, and 16 bases lay in between. The CDR3 is 18 residues long. The V gene's germline CDR1 is MGHRA and CDR2 YSYEKL. This CDR3 is CASSQDPPLAISTDTQYF. Here the CDR3 DNA reads TGCGCCAGCAGCCAAGACCCCCCGCTAGCGATCAGCACAGATACGCAGTATTTT.

J is TRBJ2-7 and V is TRBV7-9; 12 positions agree with TRBD1. Germline-derived CDR1 and CDR2 are SEHNR and FQNEAQ (reference sequence). CDR3 length: 15 residues. V lost 5 bases and J lost 5; bases outside the gene matches: 7. The CDR3 sequence is CASSLRDRGPDEQYF. In DNA, the CDR3 is TGTGCCAGCAGCCTCCGGGACAGGGGGCCAGACGAGCAGTACTTC.

The chain links TRBV19 to TRBJ1-4; TRBD1 matches at 7 bases. This CDR3 spans 16 amino acids. J lost 4 bases, V lost 7 bases, and 12 bases had no gene match. CDR1 is LNHDA, CDR2 SQIVND, per germline (reference sequence). The CDR3 reads CASTIRTGRNNEKLFF. In nucleotides, the CDR3 is TGTGCCAGTACCATCAGGACAGGACGTAATAATGAAAAACTGTTTTTT.